This TCR beta chain was captured by sequencing in a study of blood T cell repertoires in COVID-19. Original analysis: Estimation of nucleated cell counts relied on the amplification of reference gene primers. Sequenced by immunoSEQ multiplex PCR; TCRdb stores in-frame clones only, minus some. That table furnishes V, J and clone size, whereas the DNA furnished D and trimming. The sample consists of hundreds of thousands of clones, around nine tenths of them appearing once. Per the germline V gene, CDR1 is GTSNPN and CDR2 is SVGIG (reference sequence). The CDR3 is made up of 12 amino acids. Trimming cost V 4 bases and J 8 bases, with 14 bases left between them. A few counts support this clone. Participant ages covered about 18 to 95 years across around 22 US areas. Membership in each cohort depended on participant-reported clinical history.

The clonotype was recovered from a woman aged 55-69 years in a cohort exposed to, infected with or recovered from COVID-19 (not recorded which). The rearrangement joins TRBV30 to TRBJ1-2; no reliable D call. The sample taken for sequencing was PBMCs or T cells enriched from blood (not recorded which). CDR3 loop: CAWIRPPGGYTF. CDR3 nucleotide sequence: TGTGCCTGGATAAGGCCCCCGGGGGGCTACACCTTC. Full variable domain (missing parts from reference TRBV30 and TRBJ1-2): SQTIHQWPATLVQPVGSPLSLECTVEGTSNPNLYWYRQAAGRGLQLLFYSVGIGQISSEVPQNLSASRPQDRQFILSSKKLLLSDSGFYLCAWIRPPGGYTFGSGTRLTVV.